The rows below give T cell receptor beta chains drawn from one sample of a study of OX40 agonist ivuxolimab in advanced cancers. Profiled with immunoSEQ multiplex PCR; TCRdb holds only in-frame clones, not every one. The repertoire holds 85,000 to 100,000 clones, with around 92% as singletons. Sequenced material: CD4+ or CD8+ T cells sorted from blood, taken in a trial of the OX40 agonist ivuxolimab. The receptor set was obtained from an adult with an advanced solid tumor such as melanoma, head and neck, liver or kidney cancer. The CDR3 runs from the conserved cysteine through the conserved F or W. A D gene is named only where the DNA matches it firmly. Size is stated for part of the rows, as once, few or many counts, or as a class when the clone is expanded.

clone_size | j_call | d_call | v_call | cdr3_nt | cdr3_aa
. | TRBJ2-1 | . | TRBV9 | TGTGCCAGCAGCGTAGGTACTTATAATGAGCAGTTCTTC | CASSVGTYNEQFF
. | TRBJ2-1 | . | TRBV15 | TGTGCCACCAGCAGAGATTCAGGCCTATCCTACAATGAGCAGTTCTTC | CATSRDSGLSYNEQFF
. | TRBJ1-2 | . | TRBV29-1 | TGCAGCGTTGCCGCCTACTATGGCTACACCTTC | CSVAAYYGYTF
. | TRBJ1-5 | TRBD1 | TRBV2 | TGTGCCAGCAGTGTATATAGGGGGCTGGAGCCCCAGCATTTT | CASSVYRGLEPQHF
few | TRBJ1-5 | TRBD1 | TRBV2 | TGTGCCAGCCGACAGGGTGTTTGGTCTGATCAGCCCCAGCATTTT | CASRQGVWSDQPQHF
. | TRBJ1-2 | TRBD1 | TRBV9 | TGTGCCAGCAGCCCCCGGACAGGGCTCGTTGGCTACACCTTC | CASSPRTGLVGYTF
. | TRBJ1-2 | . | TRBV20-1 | TGCAGTGCTAGACAGGGTGACGGCTACACCTTC | CSARQGDGYTF
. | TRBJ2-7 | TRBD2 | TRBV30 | TGTGCCTGGGCTGGCGGGACTAGCGGGGGGTGGAGCTCCTACGAGCAGTACTTC | CAWAGGTSGGWSSYEQYF
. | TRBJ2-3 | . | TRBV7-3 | TGTGCCAGCAGCTTAGGCCGTCCGTACACAGATACGCAGTATTTT | CASSLGRPYTDTQYF
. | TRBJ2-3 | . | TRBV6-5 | TGTGCCAGCAGACCAAGCACAGATACGCAGTATTTT | CASRPSTDTQYF
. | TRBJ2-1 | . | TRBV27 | TGTGCCAGCAGTTCCCAGACTGGCAATGAGCAGTTCTTC | CASSSQTGNEQFF
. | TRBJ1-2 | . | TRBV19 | TGTGCCAGTAGTCCCCCGGACAAAATTTTTGGCTACACCTTC | CASSPPDKIFGYTF
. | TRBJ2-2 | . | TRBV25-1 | TGTGCCAGCATCGGTTTAGGGTTCCCCGGGGAGCTGTTTTTT | CASIGLGFPGELFF
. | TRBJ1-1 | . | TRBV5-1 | TGCGCCAGCAGCTTGGCCAGTCAGGACCGCCTAGGACCTTTCTTT | CASSLASQDRLGPFF
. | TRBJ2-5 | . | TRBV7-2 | TGTGCCAGCAGCTCGTCCCGAGCAATACAAGAGACCCAGTACTTC | CASSSSRAIQETQYF
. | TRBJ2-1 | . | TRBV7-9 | TGTGCCAGCAGCCCCTGGGGGGCCCTCTACAATGAGCAGTTCTTC | CASSPWGALYNEQFF
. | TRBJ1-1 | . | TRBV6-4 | TGTGCCAGCAGTGTTGCCGGGAACACTGAAGCTTTCTTT | CASSVAGNTEAFF
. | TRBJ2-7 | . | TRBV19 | TGTGCCAGTAGTATTCTTTGGACCCGGGACCCCTACGAGCAGTACTTC | CASSILWTRDPYEQYF
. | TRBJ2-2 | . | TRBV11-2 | TGTGCCAGCAGCTTAGATTTCACCGGGGAGCTGTTTTTT | CASSLDFTGELFF
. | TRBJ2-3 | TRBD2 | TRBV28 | TGTGCCAGCAGGGGGCCTAGCGGATACACAGATACGCAGTATTTT | CASRGPSGYTDTQYF
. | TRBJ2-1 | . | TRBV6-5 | TGTGCCAGCAGTTACCGCGGGGTTAACAATGAGCAGTTCTTC | CASSYRGVNNEQFF
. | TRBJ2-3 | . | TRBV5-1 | TGCGCCAGCAGCTTGGAATGGGGCACAGATACGCAGTATTTT | CASSLEWGTDTQYF
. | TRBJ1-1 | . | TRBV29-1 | TGCAGCGTTGGGAACCTGAACACTGAAGCTTTCTTT | CSVGNLNTEAFF
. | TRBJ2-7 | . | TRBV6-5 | TGTGCCAGCAGTTATCACCACGAGCAGTACTTC | CASSYHHEQYF
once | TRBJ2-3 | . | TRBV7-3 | TGTGCCAGCAGCTCGACTAGTTTAGATACGCAGTATTTT | CASSSTSLDTQYF
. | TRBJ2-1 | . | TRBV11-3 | TGTGCCAGCAGCGGTTATGATGAGCAGTTCTTC | CASSGYDEQFF
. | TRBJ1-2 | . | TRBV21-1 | TGTGCCAGCAGCACGGGACAGGGGGTCGGCTACACCTTC | CASSTGQGVGYTF
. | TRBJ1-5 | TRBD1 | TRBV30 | TGTGCCTGGAGTGTAAGGACAGGGGTCATCAATCAGCCCCAGCATTTT | CAWSVRTGVINQPQHF
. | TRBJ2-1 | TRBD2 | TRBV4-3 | TGCGCCAGCAGCCGACCACTAGCGGGAGGTTTCTATGAGCAGTTCTTC | CASSRPLAGGFYEQFF
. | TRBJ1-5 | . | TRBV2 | TGTGCCAGCAGTGTAGAGGGCAATCAGCCCCAGCATTTT | CASSVEGNQPQHF
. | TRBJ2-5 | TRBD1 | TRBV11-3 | TGTGCCAGCAGCTTCATATACCGGGACAGGGACCAAGAGACCCAGTACTTC | CASSFIYRDRDQETQYF
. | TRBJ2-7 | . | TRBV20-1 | TGCAGTGCCCTGACAGACTACGAGCAGTACTTC | CSALTDYEQYF
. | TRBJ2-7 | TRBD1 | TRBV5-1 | TGCGCCAGCAGGCCCGAGGGACAGGGAATGCACGAGCAGTACTTC | CASRPEGQGMHEQYF
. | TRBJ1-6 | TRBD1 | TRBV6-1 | TGTGCCAGCAGGGAGGGGGACAGTAATTCACCCCTCCACTTT | CASREGDSNSPLHF
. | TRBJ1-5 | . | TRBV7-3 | TGTGCCAGCAGCCAAAGCGGGGGAGATCAGCCCCAGCATTTT | CASSQSGGDQPQHF
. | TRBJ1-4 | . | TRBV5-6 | TGTGCCAGCAGCTTTGCAACTAATGAAAAACTGTTTTTT | CASSFATNEKLFF
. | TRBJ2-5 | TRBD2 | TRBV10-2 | TGCGCCAGCAGCCGAGCGGGGGAAGAGACCCAGTACTTC | CASSRAGEETQYF
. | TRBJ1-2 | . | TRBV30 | TGTGCCTGGAGTGGTACAGGGTATTATGGCTACACCTTC | CAWSGTGYYGYTF
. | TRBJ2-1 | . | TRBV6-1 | TGTGCCAGCAGTCGACTGGGGTTGGCCTACAATGAGCAGTTCTTC | CASSRLGLAYNEQFF
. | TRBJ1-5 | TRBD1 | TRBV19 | TGTGCCAGTAGTAGGGAGGACAGGCCCAAACAGCCCCAGCATTTT | CASSREDRPKQPQHF
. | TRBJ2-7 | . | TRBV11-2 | TGTGCCAGCAGCTTAGGTCCCCAGCAGTACTTC | CASSLGPQQYF
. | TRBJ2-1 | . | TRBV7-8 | TGTGCCAGCACCTTACTGTCCCTGAATTACAATGAGCAGTTCTTC | CASTLLSLNYNEQFF
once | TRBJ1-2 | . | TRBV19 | TGTGCCAGTGGACAGTTCCTATATGGCTACACCTTC | CASGQFLYGYTF
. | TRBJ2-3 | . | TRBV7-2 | TGTGCCAGCAGTCGACTAGGTCGAGATACGCAGTATTTT | CASSRLGRDTQYF
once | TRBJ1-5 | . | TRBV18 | TGTGCCAGCTCACCCCTTGGGGGTAGCAATCAGCCCCAGCATTTT | CASSPLGGSNQPQHF